A selection of T cell receptor beta chains follows, all from one sample in a study of T-cell memory formation after mild COVID-19. TCRdb itself ran the 5' RACE reads through MiXCR, one entry per CDR3 protein. The sample holds approximately 570,000 distinct CDR3 sequences, about a sixth seen once. Sequencing used PBMCs or a T cell subset sorted from them (not recorded which). These receptor sequences come from an adult woman who had mild COVID-19 (a few samples of this study predate the infection). Cell type and time point are not known. Both conserved end residues are part of each CDR3. The D gene is left open where the match is weak. Clone sizes are given selectively: once, few, many, or a class where the clone is expanded.

>TRBV5-1|.|few|TRBJ1-1
CASSLDQDTEAFF
TGCGCCAGCAGCTTGGACCAGGATACTGAAGCTTTCTTT
>TRBV7-9|.|.|TRBJ2-7
CASSLRRVWDEQYF
TGTGCCAGCAGCTTAAGACGGGTCTGGGACGAGCAGTACTTC
>TRBV12-3/TRBV12-4|.|few|TRBJ1-1
CASSLHSAAFF
TGTGCCAGCAGCCTACACTCGGCGGCTTTCTTT
>TRBV6-5|.|many|TRBJ2-7
CASSYSSRGRSEQYF
TGTGCCAGCAGTTACTCTTCCAGGGGCCGGTCTGAGCAGTACTTC
>TRBV19|.|.|TRBJ2-6
CASRSAGTVSSGANVLTF
TGTGCCAGTAGATCGGCGGGGACAGTCAGCTCTGGGGCCAACGTCCTGACTTTC
>TRBV9|.|once|TRBJ1-2
CASSDLTGLNYGYTF
TGTGCCAGCAGCGACCTGACAGGTCTCAACTATGGCTACACCTTC
>TRBV6-4|TRBD2|few|TRBJ2-1
CASSQLAGGQGEQFF
TGTGCCAGCAGTCAACTAGCGGGGGGGCAGGGTGAGCAGTTCTTC
>TRBV5-1|.|few|TRBJ1-1
CASSLGGRLDTEAFF
TGCGCCAGCAGCTTGGGGGGCAGATTAGACACTGAAGCTTTCTTT
>TRBV6-2/TRBV6-3|.|.|TRBJ2-3
CASSPERRAFGDTQYF
TGTGCCAGCAGTCCCGAGCGACGGGCTTTTGGAGATACGCAGTATTTT
>TRBV7-3|.|.|TRBJ2-5
CARLTPLGSSPGYWETQYF
TGTGCCAGATTAACACCACTGGGGAGTTCCCCGGGATATTGGGAGACCCAGTACTTC
>TRBV5-1|.|few|TRBJ2-3
CASSLRVSSITTWTDTQYF
TGCGCCAGCAGCTTACGGGTTTCATCTATTACGACTTGGACAGATACGCAGTATTTT
>TRBV15|.|.|TRBJ1-2
CATSRDLGESGTTPMRGYTF
TGTGCCACCAGCAGAGATCTTGGGGAGTCTGGGACTACGCCAATGAGGGGCTACACCTTC
>TRBV12-3/TRBV12-4|.|many|TRBJ1-1
CASGVEKNTEAFF
TGTGCCAGCGGCGTGGAGAAGAACACTGAAGCTTTCTTT
>TRBV3-1|.|.|TRBJ1-1
CASSQESSAFF
TGTGCCAGCAGCCAAGAATCATCGGCTTTCTTT
>TRBV28|TRBD1|.|TRBJ1-6
CASSLRQGGSSPLHF
TGTGCCAGCAGTTTAAGACAGGGAGGGAGTTCACCCCTCCACTTT
>TRBV19|TRBD1|few|TRBJ1-5
CASTIRGDSNQPQHF
TGTGCCAGTACCATCAGGGGGGATAGCAATCAGCCCCAGCATTTT
>TRBV24-1|TRBD1|many|TRBJ2-3
CATSPGTGYPQGDTQYF
TGTGCCACCAGCCCCGGGACAGGATATCCCCAAGGAGATACGCAGTATTTT
>TRBV21-1|.|few|TRBJ2-3
CASSKEAPRRDTQYF
TGTGCCAGCAGCAAAGAAGCCCCGCGGAGAGATACGCAGTATTTT
>TRBV11-2|.|.|TRBJ1-5
CASSLAWDQPQHF
TGTGCCAGCAGCTTAGCTTGGGATCAGCCCCAGCATTTT
>TRBV24-1|TRBD2|.|TRBJ2-1
CATSEALAGGLHEQFF
TGTGCCACCAGTGAAGCCCTAGCGGGAGGGCTTCACGAGCAGTTCTTC
>TRBV27|TRBD1|few|TRBJ2-7
CASRGQGTYEQYF
TGTGCCAGCAGAGGACAGGGAACCTACGAGCAGTACTTC
>TRBV30|TRBD2|.|TRBJ2-3
CAWRLAGGGDTQYF
TGTGCCTGGAGACTAGCGGGAGGTGGAGATACGCAGTATTTT
>TRBV12-3/TRBV12-4|.|.|TRBJ2-1
CASATGTHSYNEQFF
TGTGCCAGCGCAACCGGGACACACTCCTACAATGAGCAGTTCTTC
>TRBV18|TRBD1|.|TRBJ2-5
CASSRDRARQETQYF
TGTGCCAGCTCTCGGGACAGGGCGAGACAAGAGACCCAGTACTTC
>TRBV3-1|.|few|TRBJ2-2
CASSQKGGSGTGELFF
TGTGCCAGCAGCCAAAAGGGGGGTTCGGGAACCGGGGAGCTGTTTTTT
>TRBV2|TRBD1|few|TRBJ2-1
CASRPGQGSANEQFF
TGTGCCAGCAGGCCCGGACAGGGATCGGCCAATGAGCAGTTCTTC
>TRBV12-3/TRBV12-4|TRBD1|few|TRBJ2-5
CASTHGTGGYQETQYF
TGTGCCAGCACCCACGGGACAGGGGGCTACCAAGAGACCCAGTACTTC
>TRBV6-1|TRBD1|.|TRBJ1-5
CASRYRGGNQPQHF
TGTGCCAGCAGATACAGGGGAGGGAATCAGCCCCAGCATTTT
>TRBV5-5|TRBD2|.|TRBJ2-1
CASSRTSGTEQFF
TGTGCCAGCAGTCGGACTAGCGGGACTGAGCAGTTCTTC
>TRBV5-5|.|many|TRBJ2-7
CASSLESHPTYEQYF
TGTGCCAGCAGCTTGGAATCCCACCCAACCTACGAGCAGTACTTC
>TRBV7-9|.|.|TRBJ2-7
CASSSAAPYEQYF
TGTGCCAGCAGCTCTGCGGCCCCCTACGAGCAGTACTTC
>TRBV7-9|TRBD1|few|TRBJ1-2
CASSSQGAGGYTF
TGTGCCAGCAGCTCACAGGGGGCAGGAGGCTACACCTTC
>TRBV6-6|.|few|TRBJ1-1
CASSYRDGTEAFF
TGTGCCAGCAGTTACAGGGATGGCACTGAAGCTTTCTTT
>TRBV12-3/TRBV12-4|.|few|TRBJ1-2
CASSPMIGNGYTF
TGTGCCAGCAGTCCGATGATAGGGAATGGCTACACCTTC
>TRBV15|TRBD2|.|TRBJ2-2
CATSRVRASGDTGELFF
TGTGCCACCAGCAGAGTTAGGGCTAGCGGAGACACCGGGGAGCTGTTTTTT
>TRBV7-6|.|.|TRBJ2-7
CASSWRPGKGDEQYF
TGTGCCAGCAGCTGGAGACCGGGAAAAGGTGACGAGCAGTACTTC
>TRBV5-1|.|many|TRBJ2-1
CASSPTGTNNNEQFF
TGCGCCAGCAGCCCCACCGGGACAAACAACAATGAGCAGTTCTTC
>TRBV12-3/TRBV12-4|.|few|TRBJ2-7
CASSFGRGAYEQYF
TGTGCCAGCAGTTTCGGCAGGGGGGCCTACGAGCAGTACTTC
>TRBV12-5|.|.|TRBJ2-7
CASGLVEEQYF
TGTGCTAGTGGTTTGGTTGAAGAGCAGTACTTC
>TRBV4-1|TRBD1|.|TRBJ2-3
CASSQAMTGTGGGNTQYF
TGCGCCAGCAGCCAAGCAATGACCGGGACAGGGGGCGGGAATACGCAGTATTTT
>TRBV18|.|few|TRBJ1-1
CASSPVVGDTEAFF
TGTGCCAGCTCACCGGTGGTGGGGGACACTGAAGCTTTCTTT
>TRBV6-5|.|many|TRBJ2-3
CASNRAQSTDTQYF
TGTGCCAGCAACAGGGCCCAAAGCACAGATACGCAGTATTTT
>TRBV5-1|.|.|TRBJ2-5
CASSSSTETQYF
TGCGCCAGCAGCTCGTCGACAGAGACCCAGTACTTC
>TRBV25-1|.|few|TRBJ2-7
CASSGAGGTYEQYF
TGTGCCAGCAGTGGGGCAGGGGGGACCTACGAGCAGTACTTC